This TCR beta chain was obtained from a study of blood T cells in healthy people across ages (dated by TCRdb to the mid-2010s). Regarding the study in general: In model experiments, template switching captured roughly one uniquely barcoded TCR beta cDNA molecule for every two T cells. The study measured age-related changes in TCR beta repertoire diversity using deep sequencing normalized with unique cDNA molecular identifiers. Donors were grouped into four age groups: young (average 16 years), middle-aged (about 38), aged (about 60) and long-lived (approximately 75). To avoid experimental bias, donors of different ages were distributed randomly across sequencing lanes. The study analyzed two additional independent replicas of 1 million unique cDNA reads from the same blood draw for two donors, one aged 18 to 29 and one aged 80 or older. Study-wide conclusions, independent of this receptor: As age increased, observed TCR beta diversity per million T cells dropped in a roughly linear way, and a significant reduction was already evident by age 40. Bulk unsorted PBMC profiling prevented conclusive comparison of naive and antigen-experienced compartments. Because the CMV infection status of the donors was unknown, age-related changes in expanded clonotypes may potentially have been confounded. The percentage of naive T cells measured by flow cytometry correlated strongly with observed TCR beta diversity. Compared with the aged group, more naive CD4+ T cells, fewer expanded clones and increased TCR diversity were shown by the long-lived group, suggesting age selection. Estimates of total diversity based on one million sequenced T cells were considered lower bounds and underestimates.

Libraries came from 5' RACE. The instrument was an Illumina HiSeq 2500. A second PCR of about 6 to 11 cycles was run with a J-beta primer mix and a sample-barcoded 5' primer. A template-switch 5' adaptor carrying 12 random nucleotides introduced a unique molecular identifier onto each TCR beta cDNA molecule. Each sample yielded at least 2.5 million CDR3-containing paired-end reads. First-strand cDNA was synthesized from all RNA with the Mint cDNA synthesis kit, primed by a TRBC-specific oligonucleotide. Following uracil-DNA glycosylase treatment, all cDNA underwent a first 18-cycle PCR with the universal primers M1SS and BC2_uni_R. Under the source paper's analysis protocol: For normalization, 1 million high-quality reads were randomly selected from each sample, with every read carrying a distinct molecular identifier. Instead of being binned into consensus sequences, reads that shared molecular identifiers were thrown out. CDR3 identification, clonotype clustering and error correction used MiTCR with a Q25 quality threshold and the strictest error-elimination algorithm. A nonparametric unseen species model using Euler transformation provided a lower-bound estimate of total TCR beta diversity. TCRdb redid the processing of the public reads, applying fastp at Q25 and MiXCR, and retained in-frame beta chains. When rows share a CDR3 protein, they turn into one entry using the most common DNA and genes. In this record, the V and J calls reflect TCRdb's handling and not the investigators' own analysis. Present in this sample are approximately 850,000 distinct CDR3 sequences, under 45% of which were seen just once. In total, the top ten clones hold around 21% of the sample.

The donors were a few dozen Caucasian individuals from Russia, aged roughly 6 to 100 years, who were systemically healthy. Roughly 10 milliliters of peripheral blood were collected from each donor into EDTA-treated Vacutainer tubes. Ficoll-Paque density-gradient centrifugation was used to isolate PBMCs, with at least 6 million obtained per sample. Trizol reagent was used to extract total RNA from the PBMCs, yielding at least 6 micrograms per sample. For every donor, an aliquot of PBMCs went through flow cytometry to measure the percentages of naive CD45RAhigh/CD27high T cells. Regarding this clonotype: Its antigen is currently not known. A much larger clone is a single base away; this may be a read error.

The CDR3 numbers 12 residues from cysteine through phenylalanine. The DNA shown is the 36-base CDR3, in frame from base 1. V is cut by 9 bases and J by 13 bases, and the space between the germline ends is 19 bases. This TCR derives from a man between 60 and 75 years old in good health. Sequences were obtained from blood. The V and J segments used are TRBV12-3 or TRBV12-4 and TRBJ2-1; TRBD2 is a possible D gene, resting on 6 matching bases. The encoded CDR3 is CASTGTGRTQFF. The base sequence is TGTGCCAGTACCGGGACTGGGAGGACCCAGTTCTTC.